Given below is one T cell receptor beta chain in context. Its matching antigen is unknown. This CDR3 is 11 amino acids long. Germline V gene lookup returns CDR1 SQVTM and CDR2 ANQGSEA. Trimming pared 6 bases from V and 4 bases from J, leaving 9 bases between. TCRdb's table, derived via immunoSEQ multiplex PCR, lists solely in-frame clones and lacks some. The sample yields around 70,000 clones, just over 90% seen once. This entry belongs to a study of brain T cells in children with intractable seizures. Study-wide points: Viral specificity was inferred only from CDR3 similarity; HCMV serostatus was unknown.

Patients received at least one anti-epileptic drug before surgery. Here the sequenced sample was peripheral blood, taken at surgery. The receptor was isolated from a boy under three years old with tuberous sclerosis and intractable seizures. The chain uses TRBV29-1 and TRBJ1-2; weak D call: TRBD1 (5 bases). The CDR3 region is CSVRDSYGYTF. CDR3 nucleotide sequence: TGCAGCGTGAGAGACAGCTATGGCTACACCTTC. The full variable domain, in which reference TRBV29-1 and TRBJ1-2 provide the parts outside the CDR3, is SAVISQKPSRDICQRGTSLTIQCQVDSQVTMMFWYRQQPGQSLTLIATANQGSEATYESGFVIDKFPISRPNLTFSTLTVSNMSPEDSSIYLCSVRDSYGYTFGSGTRLTVV.